Included here is one T cell receptor (beta chain) sequence, with context. The germline V gene has CDR1 LGHNA and CDR2 YNFKEQ. The V segment lost 1 base and the J segment 5 bases; nucleotides outside the gene matches: 3. CDR3 size: 14 residues. Enrolment of Seattle patients took place during active infection, and they were followed longitudinally. The data belong to a study of blood T cell repertoires in COVID-19. In the authors' methods: Nucleated cell counts were estimated from reference gene primer amplification. The assay was immunoSEQ multiplex PCR, and TCRdb's table has in-frame clones only and misses some. The V and J calls and clone size were taken over from that table, and D and trimming were inferred from the DNA. In the table there are almost 250,000 clones, about 84% of which are singletons.

This chain links TRBV4-2 with TRBJ1-1, with 8 bases matching TRBD1. The receptor was derived from a woman of 80 years or more with COVID-19, enrolled during active disease. Sequences were obtained from peripheral blood. The CDR3 nucleotides read TGTGCCAGCAGCCAAGCAGGGGGCGCGACTGAAGCTTTCTTT. Translation gives CASSQAGGATEAFF.